This T cell receptor (beta chain) was recorded in a study of OX40 agonist ivuxolimab in advanced cancers. The CDR3 is 17 residues long. V was shortened by 0 bases and J by 0 bases, with 15 bases between the two germline ends. Germline V lookup: CDR1 MGHRA, CDR2 YSYEKL. As regards this clone: Its specificity is unknown.

Profiled with immunoSEQ multiplex PCR; TCRdb holds only in-frame clones, not every one. This table has around 5,100 clones, 70% to 75% appearing once. Findings and limits, study-wide: On average, CD8+ T cells had more expanded clones than CD4+. At 0.1 to 3.0 mg/kg, clonal expansion of CD4+ and CD8+ blood T cells had occurred by week 6.

This chain connects TRBV4-1 to TRBJ2-7; TRBD1 is a possible D gene (6 bases). This clonotype originated in an adult with an advanced solid tumor such as melanoma, head and neck, liver or kidney cancer. The specimen was CD4+ or CD8+ T cells sorted from blood, collected in a trial of the OX40 agonist ivuxolimab. CDR3 sequence reads: CASSQDSTTGTSYEQYF. As DNA, the CDR3 is TGCGCCAGCAGCCAAGATTCCACGACAGGTACCTCCTACGAGCAGTACTTC.